This entry lists 30 T cell receptor beta chains sequenced from one sample in a study of blood T cell repertoires in COVID-19. TCRdb's table, derived via immunoSEQ multiplex PCR, lists solely in-frame clones and lacks some. The sample contains fewer than 350,000 clones, 80% to 90% of which appear only once. Source material: PBMCs or T cells enriched from blood (not recorded which). These receptor sequences come from a young man who had recovered from COVID-19.

V is TRBV11-2 and J is TRBJ1-2; possibly TRBD1 for D (5 bases). V lost 1 base, J lost 2 bases, and 8 bases lay in between. The CDR3 is made up of 14 amino acids. The V gene's germline CDR1 is SGHAT and CDR2 FQNNGV. CDR3 residues: CASSLGGGNYGYTF. DNA for the CDR3: TGTGCCAGCAGCTTAGGGGGCGGCAACTATGGCTACACCTTC.

CDR3 sequence: CASSIDRVGTENYGYTF. The CDR3 DNA is TGTGCCAGTAGTATAGATCGAGTTGGAACAGAAAACTATGGCTACACCTTC. The rearrangement joins TRBV19 to TRBJ1-2; D unclear. Germline V gene data show CDR1 as LNHDA and CDR2 as SQIVND (reference sequence). CDR3 length: 17 amino acids. Trimming removed 0 bases at V and 2 bases at J, with 16 bases between.

This clone appeared a single time. The V gene is TRBV2, the J gene TRBJ1-1; D call uncertain. This CDR3 has 15 amino acids. The ends were cut back, 6 bases at V and 8 bases at J, with 22 bases in the middle. Germline V gene data show CDR1 as SNHLY and CDR2 as FYNNEI. The CDR3 DNA reads TGTGCCAGCAGCAAAGAGGATGTTCGGGTGCAGGAAGCTTTCTTT. Its protein product is CASSKEDVRVQEAFF.

The rearrangement links TRBV11-2 to TRBJ2-7, with D hard to call. Germline V CDR1 and CDR2: SGHAT, FQNNGV. This CDR3 is built from 15 residues. The ends were cut back, 2 bases at V and 2 bases at J, with 13 bases in the middle. The CDR3 bases are TGTGCCAGCAGCTTAAACAGCCTCCTCACCTACGAGCAGTACTTC. It codes for CASSLNSLLTYEQYF. Supplemented by reference TRBV11-2 and TRBJ2-7, the full variable domain reads EAGVAQSPRYKIIEKRQSVAFWCNPISGHATLYWYQQILGQGPKLLIQFQNNGVVDDSQLPKDRFSAERLKGVDSTLKIQPAKLEDSAVYLCASSLNSLLTYEQYFGPGTRLTVT.

V and J are TRBV7-2 and TRBJ1-1; 8 nucleotides align to TRBD1. Germline CDR1 SGHTA, CDR2 FQGNSA. This CDR3 contains 14 residues. J gave up 3 bases and V 2 bases, and 2 bases lay outside the gene matches. The CDR3 nucleotides are TGTGCCAGCAGCTTACAGGGGGCATACACTGAAGCTTTCTTT. Its protein product is CASSLQGAYTEAFF.

CDR3 in DNA: TGTGCCAGCAGCCCCACCTCAAAGGGGAATCAGCCCCAGCATTTT. It specifies CASSPTSKGNQPQHF. V and J are TRBV11-3 and TRBJ1-5; tentative D call: TRBD1 (5 bases). Germline V gives CDR1 SGHNT, CDR2 YENEEA. V lost 5 bases and J lost 4, with 15 bases in between. The CDR3 runs 15 residues. The full variable domain, with the rest looked up from reference TRBV11-3 and TRBJ1-5, is EAGVVQSPRYKIIEKKQPVAFWCNPISGHNTLYWYLQNLGQGPELLIRYENEEAVDDSQLPKDRFSAERLKGVDSTLKIQPAELGDSAVYLCASSPTSKGNQPQHFGDGTRLSIL.

V gene TRBV30 combines with J gene TRBJ1-2; 9 nucleotides line up with TRBD1. This CDR3 region has 15 residues. J gave up 6 bases and V 4 bases, and 12 bases lay outside the gene matches. The V gene's germline CDR1 is GTSNPN and CDR2 SVGIG (reference sequence). The CDR3 DNA sequence: TGTGCCTGGATTGACAGGGGGATCTCAACAAATGGCTACACCTTC. It codes for CAWIDRGISTNGYTF. Full variable domain (missing parts from reference TRBV30 and TRBJ1-2): SQTIHQWPATLVQPVGSPLSLECTVEGTSNPNLYWYRQAAGRGLQLLFYSVGIGQISSEVPQNLSASRPQDRQFILSSKKLLLSDSGFYLCAWIDRGISTNGYTFGSGTRLTVV.

This clone was seen a few times. This chain uses TRBV7-6 with TRBJ1-3; possibly TRBD1 for D (5 bases). The CDR3 sequence is 16 residues long. The ends were cut back, 5 bases at V and 2 bases at J, with 16 bases in the middle. Per germline, CDR1 SGHVS and CDR2 FNYEAQ. CDR3 in amino acids: CASSVRGRSAGNTIYF. CDR3 coding DNA: TGTGCCAGCAGCGTAAGGGGCCGCAGCGCTGGAAACACCATATATTTT. Full variable domain (missing parts from reference TRBV7-6 and TRBJ1-3): GAGVSQSPRYKVTKRGQDVALRCDPISGHVSLYWYRQALGQGPEFLTYFNYEAQQDKSGLPNDRFSAERPEGSISTLTIQRTEQRDSAMYRCASSVRGRSAGNTIYFGEGSWLTVV.

The chain couples TRBV3-1 (or the pseudogene TRBV3-2) to TRBJ2-5, with 10 bases identical to TRBD2. V shed 4 bases, J shed 1 base, and the junction held 0 bases outside the gene matches. Looked up from germline, CDR1 is LGHDT and CDR2 is YNNKEL (reference sequence). The CDR3 length is 14 residues. The CDR3 reads CASSRLAGQETQYF. The CDR3 DNA reads TGTGCCAGCAGCCGACTAGCGGGCCAAGAGACCCAGTACTTC.

The chain couples TRBV5-5 to TRBJ2-5; possible D gene TRBD2, 6 bases. Trimming cost V 3 bases and J 3 bases, with 6 bases left between them. The CDR3 consists of 12 residues. Germline-derived CDR1 and CDR2 are SGHKS and YYEKEE (reference sequence). This CDR3 is CASSWTKETQYF. The CDR3 region has the DNA TGTGCCAGCAGCTGGACTAAAGAGACCCAGTACTTC.

The chain links TRBV2 to TRBJ1-5; D gene unclear. CDR3 size: 15 residues. Trimming shortened V by 8 bases and J by 0 bases, and 14 bases separated the two germline ends. Germline V gene sequence: CDR1 SNHLY, CDR2 FYNNEI. The CDR3 nucleotides are TGTGCCAGCTCCCTGGACTCCCATAGCAATCAGCCCCAGCATTTT. Amino acid sequence: CASSLDSHSNQPQHF.

This clone has a single count. This chain uses TRBV9 with TRBJ2-2, with TRBD1 identical over 8 bases. Trimming took 3 bases from V and 1 from J; bases not matched to a gene: 5. CDR3 length: 16 residues. CDR1 SGDLS and CDR2 YYNGEE come from the germline V gene. CDR3: CASSGQGHLNTGELFF. The DNA for the CDR3 is TGTGCCAGCAGCGGACAGGGGCACTTGAACACCGGGGAGCTGTTTTTT.

The rearrangement links TRBV9 to TRBJ1-1; the D is unclear. The CDR3 consists of 15 residues. Germline V CDR1 and CDR2: SGDLS, YYNGEE. Trimming took 0 bases from V and 0 from J, leaving 9 bases between them. The CDR3: CASSVDGLMNTEAFF. In nucleotides, the CDR3 is TGTGCCAGCAGCGTAGATGGGCTGATGAACACTGAAGCTTTCTTT.

The chain employs TRBV18 and TRBJ1-1; D is ambiguous. Germline V gives CDR1 KGHSH, CDR2 LQKENI. Trimming removed 4 bases at V and 1 base at J, with 13 bases between. This CDR3 has 15 amino acids. In DNA, the CDR3 is TGTGCCAGCTCACTTTATAGAGCGGAGAACACTGAAGCTTTCTTT. This translates into CASSLYRAENTEAFF.

The rearrangement links TRBV14 to TRBJ2-7, with TRBD1 as a possible D gene (6 bases). This CDR3 has 14 amino acids. V gave up 4 bases and J gave up 5 bases, with 15 bases separating them. The germline gives CDR1 SGHDN, CDR2 FVKESK. CDR3 residues: CASSPLIRGHEQYF. The CDR3 region has the DNA TGTGCCAGCAGCCCTCTTATCAGGGGCCACGAGCAGTACTTC. Full variable domain (rest looked up from reference TRBV14 and TRBJ2-7): EAGVTQFPSHSVIEKGQTVTLRCDPISGHDNLYWYRRVMGKEIKFLLHFVKESKQDESGMPNNRFLAERTGGTYSTLKVQPAELEDSGVYFCASSPLIRGHEQYFGPGTRLTVT.

With regard to this clone: Distinct nucleotide sequences in the sample also encode this CDR3. In DNA, the CDR3 is TGCAGTGCTGGGAGGGATGGCTACACCTTC. It translates to CSAGRDGYTF. This chain connects TRBV20-1 to TRBJ1-2; no reliable D call. CDR1 is DFQATT and CDR2 is SNEGSKA in the germline V gene (reference sequence). Trimming shortened V by 5 bases and J by 6 bases, and 7 bases separated the two germline ends. The CDR3 extends over 10 amino acids.

The J gene is TRBJ1-5, the V gene TRBV6-5; possibly TRBD1 for D (6 bases). With 7 bases removed from V and 0 bases from J, the gap between germline ends came to 13 bases. The CDR3 is 15 residues long. The germline V gene encodes CDR1 MNHEY and CDR2 SVGAGI. The DNA for the CDR3 is TGTGCCAGCATCCACGTAGGGGGTAGCAATCAGCCCCAGCATTTT. Translated, it gives CASIHVGGSNQPQHF.

The rearrangement links TRBV7-2 to TRBJ1-5; D may be TRBD1 (5 bases). The CDR3 sequence is 17 residues long. V was trimmed by 2 bases and J by 1 base, leaving 15 bases between them. Per the germline V gene, CDR1 is SGHTA and CDR2 is FQGNSA. CDR3 nucleotides: TGTGCCAGCAGCTTAAGGGCCCAGGGCTCAAGCAATCAGCCCCAGCATTTT. Its protein is CASSLRAQGSSNQPQHF.

This clone was counted a single time. V is TRBV7-2 and J is TRBJ2-1; TRBD2 is a possible D gene (5 bases). The ends were cut back, 1 base at V and 7 bases at J, with 8 bases in the middle. In germline, CDR1 is SGHTA, CDR2 FQGNSA. This CDR3 is built from 13 residues. The CDR3 is CASSLERGNEQFF. As DNA, the CDR3 is TGTGCCAGCAGCTTAGAGAGAGGGAATGAGCAGTTCTTC.

The rearrangement uses TRBV5-1 and TRBJ2-7; D not resolved. The CDR3 contains 13 residues. V lost 1 base and J lost 5, with 10 bases in between. Germline V CDR1 and CDR2: SGHRS, YFSETQ. The CDR3: CASSLKSPNEQYF. The DNA for the CDR3 is TGCGCCAGCAGCTTGAAATCCCCCAACGAGCAGTACTTC.

V is TRBV7-9 and J is TRBJ1-1; possible D gene TRBD1, 6 bases. CDR1 is SEHNR, CDR2 FQNEAQ, per germline (reference sequence). The CDR3 sequence is 12 residues long. The V end was cut by 5 bases, the J end by 10 bases, with 14 bases between. The CDR3 DNA reads TGTGCCAGCAGCACCGACAGGACCCGAGCTTTCTTT. Its protein product is CASSTDRTRAFF.

The chain employs TRBV10-3 and TRBJ2-7; the D is unclear. From germline, CDR1 is ENHRY and CDR2 SYGVKD. CDR3 size: 12 residues. The germline V and J ends were trimmed by 2 bases and 2 bases, with 4 bases remaining between them. CDR3 DNA: TGTGCCATCAGTGAGGGAGCCTACGAGCAGTACTTC. It is translated as CAISEGAYEQYF.

This chain links TRBV30 with TRBJ2-7, with 7 bases matching TRBD1. The CDR3 spans 15 residues. Germline lookup yields CDR1 GTSNPN and CDR2 SVGIG (reference sequence). V lost 1 base and J lost 2; bases outside the gene matches: 8. For the CDR3, the DNA is TGTGCCTGGAGTGAGACAGGGACCTTAACCTACGAGCAGTACTTC. Protein product: CAWSETGTLTYEQYF.

This clone was observed once. The chain carries TRBV7-3 and TRBJ1-1; TRBD1 might be the D (5 bases). There are 14 residues in the CDR3. Germline V CDR1 and CDR2: SGHTA, FQGTGA. With 2 bases removed from V and 7 bases from J, the gap between germline ends came to 14 bases. The CDR3 is CASSLGPGRVEAFF. Here the CDR3 DNA reads TGTGCCAGCAGCTTAGGGCCAGGGAGGGTTGAAGCTTTCTTT. Filled out from reference TRBV7-3 and TRBJ1-1, the complete variable domain reads GAGVSQTPSNKVTEKGKYVELRCDPISGHTALYWYRQSLGQGPEFLIYFQGTGAADDSGLPNDRFFAVRPEGSVSTLKIQRTERGDSAVYLCASSLGPGRVEAFFGQGTRLTVV.

This clone was recorded a few times. Germline and junction disagree at one end, which may indicate a read error. The J gene is TRBJ2-5, the V gene TRBV7-7; perhaps TRBD1 as D (6 bases). In germline, CDR1 is SSHAT, CDR2 FNYEAQ (reference sequence). The CDR3 totals 14 residues. The CDR3 is CASSPGQYQETQYF. CDR3 coding DNA: TGTGCTAGCAGCCCCGGACAGTACCAAGAGACCCAGTACTTC.

The CDR3 loop reads CASSLVQGSHNEQFF. DNA for the CDR3: TGTGCCAGCAGCTTAGTACAGGGGTCCCACAATGAGCAGTTCTTC. The chain links TRBV7-9 to TRBJ2-1; 7 bases are a match to TRBD1. J lost 5 bases, V lost 1 base, and 5 bases had no gene match. Germline lookup yields CDR1 SEHNR and CDR2 FQNEAQ (reference sequence). The CDR3 totals 15 residues.

The rearrangement joins TRBV6-5 to TRBJ1-2, with 8 nucleotides matching TRBD1. The CDR3 runs 13 residues. CDR1 is MNHEY and CDR2 is SVGAGI in the germline V gene. Trimming at V came to 7 bases and at J to 7 bases, leaving 8 bases not matched to a gene. The CDR3 loop reads CASIGQGVGGYTF. The CDR3 bases are TGTGCCAGCATCGGACAGGGAGTAGGTGGCTACACCTTC.

This chain joins TRBV11-2 and TRBJ1-1; D not certain. The CDR3 consists of 16 residues. V lost 5 bases and J lost 4, with 20 bases in between. Germline values: CDR1 SGHAT, CDR2 FQNNGV. Here the CDR3 reads CASSPAVGVGGTEAFF. CDR3 nucleotides: TGTGCCAGCAGCCCCGCCGTCGGGGTGGGAGGCACTGAAGCTTTCTTT.

CDR3 nucleotide sequence: TGTGCCAGTAGTGCCGAGAGCGGGACATCAGCCAAAAACATTCAGTACTTC. Amino acid sequence: CASSAESGTSAKNIQYF. The chain couples TRBV19 to TRBJ2-4, with D tentatively TRBD2 (7 bases). Germline V gene lookup returns CDR1 LNHDA and CDR2 SQIVND (reference sequence). The CDR3 runs to 17 residues. Trimming left V 5 bases short and J 0 bases short, with 17 bases between.

The rearrangement links TRBV1 to TRBJ1-2. TRBV1 is described as a pseudogene. The length of the CDR3 is 14 residues. The CDR3 sequence is CTSSHGSWNYGYTF. In nucleotides, the CDR3 is TGCACCAGCAGCCATGGGAGTTGGAACTATGGCTACACCTTC.